These 29 T cell receptor beta chains share one sample of origin, sequenced in a study of beta chain features in type 1 diabetes. Since all of the isolated RNA was reverse transcribed, expressed TCRB transcripts were what got sequenced. Method: immunoSEQ multiplex PCR; TCRdb's copy keeps in-frame clones and lacks some. The sample carries over 500,000 clones, around 15% recorded once. The sample consisted of naive CD4+ T cells from blood. These receptors all stem from a man younger than 35 in good health.

V is TRBV7-2 and J is TRBJ2-7; 7 bases match TRBD2. J lost 6 bases, V lost 5 bases, and 4 bases had no gene match. Germline V CDR1 and CDR2: SGHTA, FQGNSA. The CDR3 covers 12 residues. The CDR3 DNA sequence: TGTGCCAGCAGCCGACTAGCATCCGAGCAGTACTTC. The encoded protein is CASSRLASEQYF.

The genes are TRBV18 and TRBJ1-2; D ambiguous. CDR3 length: 17 amino acids. Germline assignment: CDR1 KGHSH and CDR2 LQKENI. V was shortened by 2 bases and J by 4 bases, with 20 bases between the two germline ends. For the CDR3, the DNA is TGTGCCAGCTCACCAACAGTCGTAGCTACGGGGAGCTATGGCTACACCTTC. Its protein product is CASSPTVVATGSYGYTF.

The V call is TRBV5-1, the J call TRBJ1-1; D unresolved. Germline-derived CDR1 and CDR2 are SGHRS and YFSETQ. The CDR3 loop spans 13 amino acids. V lost 1 base to trimming and J lost 2 bases, with 6 bases between them. As DNA, the CDR3 is TGCGCCAGCAGCTTGAGTACCAACACTGAAGCTTTCTTT. Its translation is CASSLSTNTEAFF.

The chain joins TRBV7-9 to TRBJ2-7, with 7 bases matching TRBD2. V lost 5 bases to trimming and J lost 2 bases; unmatched junction nucleotides: 6. This CDR3 has 14 residues. CDR1 SEHNR and CDR2 FQNEAQ come from the germline V gene (reference sequence). In DNA form, the CDR3 reads TGTGCCAGCAGCACTAGACTAGCAGCCTACGAGCAGTACTTC. Encoded protein: CASSTRLAAYEQYF.

This clone has just a few counts. The V gene is TRBV9, the J gene TRBJ2-3; D remains unclear. This CDR3 spans 14 amino acids. V was clipped by 1 base and J by 0 bases, with 6 bases between them. Germline CDR1 SGDLS, CDR2 YYNGEE. The chain's CDR3 is CASSVFPSTDTQYF. CDR3 sequence (DNA): TGTGCCAGCAGCGTATTCCCTAGCACAGATACGCAGTATTTT.

The J gene is TRBJ1-5, the V gene TRBV7-9; D remains unclear. V gave up 1 base and J gave up 1 base, with 17 bases separating them. Per germline, CDR1 SEHNR and CDR2 FQNEAQ (reference sequence). This CDR3 is built from 18 residues. As DNA, the CDR3 is TGTGCCAGCAGCTTAGTACCCTCGGATCCGGGGAGCAATCAGCCCCAGCATTTT. Residues: CASSLVPSDPGSNQPQHF.

This clone came up a few times. This chain joins TRBV4-3 and TRBJ2-6; D may be TRBD1 or TRBD2 (6 bases each). CDR1 is LGHNA, CDR2 YSLEER, per germline. CDR3 length: 15 residues. Trimming left V 5 bases short and J 2 bases short, with 10 bases between. CDR3 bases: TGCGCCAGCAGCTACGGGGGCGCTGGGGCCAACGTCCTGACTTTC. Protein: CASSYGGAGANVLTF.

This clone was counted only a few times. The chain links TRBV7-2 to TRBJ2-7, with 7 positions matching TRBD1. The V and J ends lost 8 bases and 3 bases, in that order; junction bases with no gene match: 10. Germline V gives CDR1 SGHTA, CDR2 FQGNSA. The CDR3 runs 14 residues. Here the CDR3 reads CASGQTQGVYEQYF. CDR3 bases: TGTGCCAGCGGTCAGACTCAGGGGGTCTACGAGCAGTACTTC.

The rearrangement joins TRBV7-2 to TRBJ2-3, with 12 bases fitting TRBD2. Germline CDR1 and CDR2: SGHTA and FQGNSA. The CDR3 is 14 residues long. V trimming: 5 bases; J trimming: 4 bases; junction bases outside the gene matches: 1. The CDR3 spells CASSPSGGADTQYF. The CDR3 nucleotides read TGTGCCAGCAGCCCTAGCGGGGGGGCAGATACGCAGTATTTT.

The chain has TRBV9 and TRBJ2-2; either TRBD1 or TRBD2 may fit D (5 bases each). The CDR3 consists of 15 residues. Germline V lookup: CDR1 SGDLS, CDR2 YYNGEE. Between the trimmed V and J ends, which lost 0 bases and 2 bases, there was a span of 8 bases. The CDR3 is CASSVVGVNTGELFF. In nucleotides, the CDR3 is TGTGCCAGCAGCGTAGTGGGGGTAAACACCGGGGAGCTGTTTTTT.

There are a few counts of this clone. V and J are TRBV5-4 and TRBJ2-5, with D tentatively TRBD1 (5 bases). CDR1 is SGHNT, CDR2 YYREEE, per germline (reference sequence). This CDR3 has 13 amino acids. V was trimmed by 1 base and J by 5 bases, leaving 9 bases between them. The CDR3 spells CASSLTGPETQYF. CDR3 in DNA: TGTGCCAGCAGCTTGACAGGACCGGAGACCCAGTACTTC.

This clone was seen only a few times. The sample has other DNA sequences that encode this CDR3 too. CDR3 in amino acids: CASSLTSNEQFF. The CDR3 DNA sequence: TGCGCCAGCAGCTTGACAAGCAATGAGCAGTTCTTC. The genes are TRBV5-1 and TRBJ2-1; D unclear. Between the trimmed V and J ends, which lost 1 base and 6 bases, there was a span of 5 bases. CDR1 and CDR2 (germline): SGHRS, YFSETQ. The CDR3 runs to 12 residues. The full variable domain, with the rest looked up from reference TRBV5-1 and TRBJ2-1, is KAGVTQTPRYLIKTRGQQVTLSCSPISGHRSVSWYQQTPGQGLQFLFEYFSETQRNKGNFPGRFSGRQFSNSRSEMNVSTLELGDSALYLCASSLTSNEQFFGPGTRLTVL.

This clone was counted a few times. The rearrangement uses TRBV2 and TRBJ2-7, with 12 bases aligning to TRBD2. Germline assignment: CDR1 SNHLY and CDR2 FYNNEI. This CDR3 contains 15 residues. V gave up 5 bases and J gave up 5 bases; unmatched junction bases: 7. This CDR3 is CASSPGLAGSHEQYF. The CDR3 DNA sequence: TGTGCCAGCAGTCCTGGACTAGCGGGATCCCACGAGCAGTACTTC.

The gene calls are TRBV7-2 and TRBJ2-5; the D gene is possibly TRBD1 (7 bases). Germline CDR1 and CDR2: SGHTA and FQGNSA. CDR3 length equals 14 residues. Trimming took 8 bases from V and 4 from J, leaving 17 bases between them. The DNA for the CDR3 is TGTGCCAGCGCGGGGCGACAGGGCGCAGAGACCCAGTACTTC. Protein: CASAGRQGAETQYF.

The CDR3 DNA follows: TGTGCCACCAGCAGAGGAGGGGGAGCTTCCTACGAGCAGTACTTC. Its protein product is CATSRGGGASYEQYF. The rearrangement links TRBV15 to TRBJ2-7; possibly TRBD1 for D (6 bases). Deletions cut 1 base from V and 1 base from J, with 11 bases between. Germline assignment: CDR1 LNHNV and CDR2 YYDKDF (reference sequence). The CDR3 length is 15 residues.

This chain uses TRBV5-4 with TRBJ2-3, with a tentative D call TRBD1 (5 bases). V lost 4 bases and J 4 bases, leaving 19 bases between the germline ends. The CDR3 spans 16 residues. Per the germline V gene, CDR1 is SGHNT and CDR2 is YYREEE (reference sequence). The CDR3 loop reads CASSTPGLRSADTQYF. The CDR3 bases are TGTGCCAGCAGCACCCCAGGGTTACGCAGCGCAGATACGCAGTATTTT.

The table lists this clone with a few counts. The identical CDR3 is also encoded by other nucleotide sequences in the sample. The chain uses TRBV9 and TRBJ2-7; 10 bases align to TRBD1. The CDR3 sequence is 15 residues long. CDR1 is SGDLS, CDR2 YYNGEE, per germline. J lost 6 bases, V lost 1 base, and 7 bases had no gene match. CDR3 nucleotides: TGTGCCAGCAGCGTATCTGGGACAGGGGTATCCGAGCAGTACTTC. Its protein product is CASSVSGTGVSEQYF.

This clone occurred a few times. This chain links TRBV4-3 with TRBJ2-1, with TRBD2 matching 7 bases. The junction had 10 bases not matched to a gene; V was cut back by 1 base and J by 4 bases. Germline values: CDR1 LGHNA, CDR2 YSLEER. The CDR3 runs to 17 residues. CDR3 nucleotide sequence: TGCGCCAGCAGCCAAGGAGGGCGGCTAGCGGTTTACAATGAGCAGTTCTTC. It is translated as CASSQGGRLAVYNEQFF.

The rearrangement joins TRBV2 to TRBJ1-5, with D perhaps TRBD1 (5 bases). With 7 bases removed from V and 2 bases from J, the gap between germline ends came to 15 bases. The CDR3 has 15 amino acids. Per germline, CDR1 SNHLY and CDR2 FYNNEI. Written as DNA, the CDR3 is TGTGCCAGCAACGGGTGGGACGGCCGCAATCAGCCCCAGCATTTT. Translation gives CASNGWDGRNQPQHF. Using reference TRBV2 and TRBJ1-5 for the parts outside the CDR3, the full variable domain is EPEVTQTPSHQVTQMGQEVILRCVPISNHLYFYWYRQILGQKVEFLVSFYNNEISEKSEIFDDQFSVERPDGSNFTLKIRSTKLEDSAMYFCASNGWDGRNQPQHFGDGTRLSIL.

This clone was detected only a few times. This rearrangement joins TRBV28 to TRBJ2-1; no clear D. There are 10 residues in the CDR3. V was trimmed by 8 bases and J by 8 bases, leaving 7 bases between them. The germline V gene encodes CDR1 MDHEN and CDR2 SYDVKM. The CDR3 loop is CASLGHEQFF. The CDR3 DNA follows: TGTGCCAGCTTGGGTCATGAGCAGTTCTTC.

The chain is built from TRBV18 and TRBJ1-4; tentative D call: TRBD1 (6 bases). Per the germline V gene, CDR1 is KGHSH and CDR2 is LQKENI. The CDR3 loop spans 16 amino acids. The V and J ends lost 5 bases and 0 bases respectively, with 13 bases between them. Here the CDR3 reads CASSTGTPATNEKLFF. DNA for the CDR3: TGTGCCAGCTCAACAGGGACACCTGCAACTAATGAAAAACTGTTTTTT.

V is TRBV4-1 and J is TRBJ2-3; TRBD2 agrees at 11 bases. The V gene end was trimmed by 4 bases and the J gene end by 3 bases; junction bases not matched to a gene: 6. The CDR3 runs to 16 residues. Germline CDR1 and CDR2: MGHRA and YSYEKL. The chain's CDR3 is CASSLSTSGSTDTQYF. The DNA for the CDR3 is TGCGCCAGCAGCCTATCAACTAGCGGGAGTACAGATACGCAGTATTTT.

This clone was detected only a few times. The chain is built from TRBV7-2 and TRBJ1-4; 9 bases are a match to TRBD1. The V gene's germline CDR1 is SGHTA and CDR2 FQGNSA. This CDR3 is 15 amino acids long. Trimming at V came to 5 bases and at J to 6 bases, leaving 7 bases not matched to a gene. DNA of the CDR3: TGTGCCAGCAGCCTACAGGGGGCGCAAGATGAAAAACTGTTTTTT. This gives the protein CASSLQGAQDEKLFF.

This clone was observed a few times. The CDR3 DNA is TGTGCCAGCTCACCAGGCTTGCTCTACGAGCAGTACTTC. Residues: CASSPGLLYEQYF. The chain employs TRBV18 and TRBJ2-7; D is ambiguous. The CDR3 extends over 13 amino acids. CDR1 and CDR2 (germline): KGHSH, LQKENI. The V end lost 2 bases, the J end lost 3 bases, and 8 bases lay between the germline ends.

V is TRBV5-6 and J is TRBJ1-2; TRBD1 aligns across 10 bases. In germline, CDR1 is SGHDT, CDR2 YYEEEE. With V trimmed by 5 bases and J by 4 bases, 8 bases remained unmatched. The CDR3 is 15 residues long. CDR3 DNA: TGTGCCAGCAGTTCCAGGACAGGGGGAATCTATGGCTACACCTTC. This gives the protein CASSSRTGGIYGYTF.

J is TRBJ1-3 and V is TRBV7-8, with D possibly matching TRBD1 (5 bases). The germline CDR1 and CDR2 sequences are SGHVS and FQNEAQ. Trimming removed 2 bases from V and 2 bases from J, with 10 bases in between. The CDR3 length is 15 residues. This CDR3 is CASSLSPGTGNTIYF. In DNA, the CDR3 is TGTGCCAGCAGCTTATCCCCAGGGACTGGAAACACCATATATTTT.

This clone was observed a few times. The CDR3 reads CASSLSVEETQYF. The CDR3 region has the DNA TGCGCCAGCAGCTTGAGCGTTGAAGAGACCCAGTACTTC. The chain is built from TRBV5-1 and TRBJ2-5; D is uncertain. Trimming took off 1 base at V and 3 bases at J, with 7 bases between the two ends. Per the germline V gene, CDR1 is SGHRS and CDR2 is YFSETQ. The CDR3 runs 13 residues.

This rearrangement joins TRBV2 to TRBJ2-2; D remains ambiguous. Trimming took 7 bases from V and 0 from J, leaving 9 bases between them. The CDR3 is 14 residues long. Germline V CDR1 and CDR2: SNHLY, FYNNEI. CDR3 DNA: TGTGCCAGCAACCGAAACACGAACACCGGGGAGCTGTTTTTT. Translation gives CASNRNTNTGELFF. The entire variable domain, with the rest obtained from reference TRBV2 and TRBJ2-2, is as follows: EPEVTQTPSHQVTQMGQEVILRCVPISNHLYFYWYRQILGQKVEFLVSFYNNEISEKSEIFDDQFSVERPDGSNFTLKIRSTKLEDSAMYFCASNRNTNTGELFFGEGSRLTVL.

V and J are TRBV18 and TRBJ2-2; D call uncertain. The germline V and J ends were trimmed by 10 bases and 4 bases, with 10 bases remaining between them. The V gene's germline CDR1 is KGHSH and CDR2 LQKENI. The CDR3 has 12 residues. The CDR3 protein is CATQDGTGELFF. DNA of the CDR3: TGTGCCACCCAGGACGGCACCGGGGAGCTGTTTTTT. Supplemented by reference TRBV18 and TRBJ2-2, the full variable domain reads NAGVMQNPRHLVRRRGQEARLRCSPMKGHSHVYWYRQLPEEGLKFMVYLQKENIIDESGMPKERFSAEFPKEGPSILRIQQVVRGDSAAYFCATQDGTGELFFGEGSRLTVL.